The subject of this entry is one T cell receptor beta chain. The target of this receptor is not known. The sample holds no much larger clone one base away, and base qualities are not on file. The data were taken from a study of OX40 agonist ivuxolimab in advanced cancers. Describing the broader study: Ivuxolimab was a fully human IgG2 agonistic monoclonal antibody targeting the costimulatory receptor OX40 (CD134). Intravenous ivuxolimab was administered to patients every 2 weeks at six dose levels: 0.01, 0.1, 0.3, 1.5, 3 and 10 mg/kg. Of the 50 to 55 dose-escalation patients, hepatocellular carcinoma was present in approximately 20, melanoma in about 15, renal cell carcinoma in 9 and head and neck cancer in 9. A male proportion of around 83% and a mean age of about 60 years, ranging from 23 to 79, were recorded for the dose-escalation cohort. Prior anti-PD-1, anti-PD-L1 or anti-CTLA-4 therapy was permitted, and checkpoint inhibitors had been received by about 36% of dose-escalation patients. Three dose-escalation patients achieved partial responses, one with hepatocellular carcinoma and two with cutaneous melanoma. Peripheral TCRbeta sequencing was intended to test whether TCR sequence diversity was altered and clonal T-cell expansion was caused by ivuxolimab. The paper reports the monotherapy dose-escalation portion (N = 52 patients) of the phase I ivuxolimab trial.

Patients with autoimmune disease history or receiving systemic immunosuppression were excluded from the trial. Peripheral blood for TCR sequencing was collected from all dose cohorts at baseline, on cycle 4 day 1, and on cycle 7 day 1. The samples were taken from a phase I, first-in-human, multicenter, open-label dose-escalation trial of ivuxolimab. Adults with locally advanced or metastatic melanoma, renal cell, hepatocellular, or head and neck squamous cell carcinoma were enrolled in the trial. Before TCR sequencing, CD4+ T cells and CD8+ T cells were sorted from peripheral blood as separate populations. Genomic DNA was isolated from the sorted cells so that the TCRbeta CDR3 region could be sequenced. TCRbeta CDR3 regions were sequenced using the immunoSEQ Assay. In its TCRdb copy, this immuneACCESS table keeps in-frame sequences only and misses some clones. Where compared with another copy, unresolved V genes explain less than half of these, and the others have no known cause. Present in this sample are fewer than 85,000 clones, about 92% of which were seen just once. 0.3% to 0.4% of the sample goes to the ten largest clones.

The CDR3 runs 15 amino acids, cysteine and phenylalanine included. Solely the CDR3 DNA is kept, with 45 bases framed from the first base. The germline V gene specifies SGHRS as CDR1 and YFSETQ as CDR2. V is trimmed back by 4 bases and J by 6 bases, and the junction contains 9 bases that no gene match accounts for. Points the paper makes about the study in general: In partial responders in the 0.1-3.0 mg/kg groups, normalized peripheral clonal expansion was found to be among the lowest, especially among CD8+ T cells. The antigen specificity of the peripheral T cells that underwent clonal expansion was not determined. Low levels of normalized T-cell clonal expansion were also shown by some nonresponding patients. At doses from 0.1 to 3.0 mg/kg, clonal expansion was seen in both CD4+ and CD8+ blood T cells between baseline and week 6. After ivuxolimab, more expanded clones were found on average in CD8+ T cells than in CD4+ T cells.

The receptor was isolated from an adult with an advanced solid tumor such as melanoma, head and neck, liver or kidney cancer. The starting material was CD4+ or CD8+ T cells sorted from blood, obtained in a trial of the OX40 agonist ivuxolimab. The sequence joins TRBV5-1 to TRBJ2-1, with 8 bases in between that match TRBD1. The sequence in DNA is TGCGCCAGCAGCCCCGTAGGACAGGGTACCAATGAGCAGTTCTTC. It specifies CASSPVGQGTNEQFF.